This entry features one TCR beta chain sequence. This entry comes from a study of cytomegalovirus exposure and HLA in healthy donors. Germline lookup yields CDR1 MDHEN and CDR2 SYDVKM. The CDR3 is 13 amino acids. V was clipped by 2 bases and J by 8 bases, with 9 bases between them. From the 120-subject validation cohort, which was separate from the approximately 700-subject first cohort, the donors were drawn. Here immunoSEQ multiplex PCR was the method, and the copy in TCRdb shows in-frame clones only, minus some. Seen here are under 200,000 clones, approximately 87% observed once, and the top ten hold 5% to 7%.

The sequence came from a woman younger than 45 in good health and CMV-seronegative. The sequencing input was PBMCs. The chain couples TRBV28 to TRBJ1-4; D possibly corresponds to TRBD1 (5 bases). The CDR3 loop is CASSLRGSEKLFF. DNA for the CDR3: TGTGCCAGCAGTTTACGGGGCTCGGAAAAACTGTTTTTT.